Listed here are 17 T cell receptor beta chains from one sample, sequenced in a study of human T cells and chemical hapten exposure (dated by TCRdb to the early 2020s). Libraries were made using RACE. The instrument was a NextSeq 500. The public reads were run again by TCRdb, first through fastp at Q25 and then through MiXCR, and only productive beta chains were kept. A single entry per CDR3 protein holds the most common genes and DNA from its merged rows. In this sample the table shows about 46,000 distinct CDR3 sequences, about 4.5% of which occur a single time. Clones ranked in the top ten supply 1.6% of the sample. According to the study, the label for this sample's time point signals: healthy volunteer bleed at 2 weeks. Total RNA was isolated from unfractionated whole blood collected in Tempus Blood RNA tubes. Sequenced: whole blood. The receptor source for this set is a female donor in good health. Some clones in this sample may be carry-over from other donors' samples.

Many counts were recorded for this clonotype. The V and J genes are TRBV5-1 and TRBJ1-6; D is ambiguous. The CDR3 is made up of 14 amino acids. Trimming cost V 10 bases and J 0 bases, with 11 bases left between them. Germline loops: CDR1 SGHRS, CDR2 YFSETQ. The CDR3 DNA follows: TGCGCCGACGGAACGAGCTCCTATAATTCACCCCTCCACTTT. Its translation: CADGTSSYNSPLHF.

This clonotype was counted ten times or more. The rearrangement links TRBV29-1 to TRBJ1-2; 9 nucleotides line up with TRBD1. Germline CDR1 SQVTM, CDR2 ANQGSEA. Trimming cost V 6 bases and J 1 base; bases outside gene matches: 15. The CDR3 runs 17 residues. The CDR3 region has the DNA TGCAGCGTAGGAGATGCGGGACAGGGATTATTTAACTATGGCTACACCTTC. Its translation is CSVGDAGQGLFNYGYTF.

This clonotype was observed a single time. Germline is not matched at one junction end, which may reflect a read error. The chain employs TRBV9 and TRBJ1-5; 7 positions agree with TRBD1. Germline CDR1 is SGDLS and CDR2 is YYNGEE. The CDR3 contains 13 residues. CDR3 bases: TGTGTCAGCAGCGTAGACAGGGATCAGCCCCAGCATTTT. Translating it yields CVSSVDRDQPQHF.

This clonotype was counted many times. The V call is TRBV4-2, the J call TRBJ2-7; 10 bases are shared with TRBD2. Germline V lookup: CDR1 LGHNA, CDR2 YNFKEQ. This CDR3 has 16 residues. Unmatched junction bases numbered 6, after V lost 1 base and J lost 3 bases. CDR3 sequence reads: CASSQGLAGAFYEQYF. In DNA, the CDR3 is TGTGCCAGCAGCCAAGGGCTAGCGGGGGCTTTCTACGAGCAGTACTTC.

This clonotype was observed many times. CDR3 loop: CATKAGGGPDTQYF. The CDR3 bases are TGTGCCACTAAAGCGGGGGGAGGGCCAGATACGCAGTATTTT. The chain couples TRBV10-3 to TRBJ2-3, with 9 bases identical to TRBD2. Germline-derived CDR1 and CDR2 are ENHRY and SYGVKD. V shed 10 bases, J shed 4 bases, and the junction held 9 bases outside the gene matches. CDR3 size: 14 residues.

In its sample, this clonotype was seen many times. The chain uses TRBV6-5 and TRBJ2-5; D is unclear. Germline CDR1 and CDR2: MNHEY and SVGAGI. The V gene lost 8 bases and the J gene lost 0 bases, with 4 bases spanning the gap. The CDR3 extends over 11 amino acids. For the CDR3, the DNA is TGTGCCAGCGGTCACCAAGAGACCCAGTACTTC. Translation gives CASGHQETQYF.

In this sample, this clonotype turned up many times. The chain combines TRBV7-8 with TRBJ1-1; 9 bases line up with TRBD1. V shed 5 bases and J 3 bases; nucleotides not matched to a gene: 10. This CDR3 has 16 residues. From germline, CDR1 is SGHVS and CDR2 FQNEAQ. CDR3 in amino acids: CASSQMGTGPYTEAFF. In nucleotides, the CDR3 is TGTGCCAGCAGCCAGATGGGGACAGGGCCATACACTGAAGCTTTCTTT.

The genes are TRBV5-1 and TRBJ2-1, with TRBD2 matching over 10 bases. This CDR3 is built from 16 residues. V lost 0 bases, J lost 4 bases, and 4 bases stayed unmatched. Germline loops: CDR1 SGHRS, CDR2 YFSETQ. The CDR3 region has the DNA TGCGCCAGCAGCTTGGCAGCGGGGGGGCGGTACAATGAGCAGTTCTTC. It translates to CASSLAAGGRYNEQFF. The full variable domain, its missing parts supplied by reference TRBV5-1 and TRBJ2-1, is KAGVTQTPRYLIKTRGQQVTLSCSPISGHRSVSWYQQTPGQGLQFLFEYFSETQRNKGNFPGRFSGRQFSNSRSEMNVSTLELGDSALYLCASSLAAGGRYNEQFFGPGTRLTVL.

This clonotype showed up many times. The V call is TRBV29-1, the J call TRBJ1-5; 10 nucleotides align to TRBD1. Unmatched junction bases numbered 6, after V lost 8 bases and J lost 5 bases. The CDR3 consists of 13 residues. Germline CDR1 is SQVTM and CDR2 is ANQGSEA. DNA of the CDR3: TGCAGCACCCGGACAGGGGGGGATCAGCCCCAGCATTTT. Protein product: CSTRTGGDQPQHF. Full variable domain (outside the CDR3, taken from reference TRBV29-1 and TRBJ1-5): SAVISQKPSRDICQRGTSLTIQCQVDSQVTMMFWYRQQPGQSLTLIATANQGSEATYESGFVIDKFPISRPNLTFSTLTVSNMSPEDSSIYLCSTRTGGDQPQHFGDGTRLSIL.

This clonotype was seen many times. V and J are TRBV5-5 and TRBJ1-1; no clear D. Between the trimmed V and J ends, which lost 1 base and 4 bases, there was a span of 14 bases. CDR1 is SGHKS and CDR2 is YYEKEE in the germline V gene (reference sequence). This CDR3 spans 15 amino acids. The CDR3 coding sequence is TGTGCCAGCAGCTTGATGTCAGGAGGAATCACTGAAGCTTTCTTT. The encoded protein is CASSLMSGGITEAFF.

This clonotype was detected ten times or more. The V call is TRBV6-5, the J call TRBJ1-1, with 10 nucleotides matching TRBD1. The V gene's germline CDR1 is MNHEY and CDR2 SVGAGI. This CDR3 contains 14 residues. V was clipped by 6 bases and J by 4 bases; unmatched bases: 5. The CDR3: CASSPGTGVTEAFF. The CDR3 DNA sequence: TGTGCCAGCAGCCCCGGGACAGGGGTCACTGAAGCTTTCTTT.

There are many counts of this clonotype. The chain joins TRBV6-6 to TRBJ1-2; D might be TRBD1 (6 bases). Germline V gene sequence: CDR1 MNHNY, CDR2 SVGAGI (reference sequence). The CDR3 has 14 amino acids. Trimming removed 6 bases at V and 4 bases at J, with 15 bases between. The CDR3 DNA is TGTGCCAGCAGCACAGGGAGGGCCCTCTATGGCTACACCTTC. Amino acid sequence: CASSTGRALYGYTF.

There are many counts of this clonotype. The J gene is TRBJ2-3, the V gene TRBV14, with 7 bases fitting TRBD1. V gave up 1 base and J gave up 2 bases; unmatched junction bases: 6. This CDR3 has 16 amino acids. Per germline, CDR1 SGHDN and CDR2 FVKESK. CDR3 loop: CASSQGTGATTDTQYF. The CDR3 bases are TGTGCCAGCAGCCAAGGTACAGGGGCTACCACAGATACGCAGTATTTT. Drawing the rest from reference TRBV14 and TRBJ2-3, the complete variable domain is EAGVTQFPSHSVIEKGQTVTLRCDPISGHDNLYWYRRVMGKEIKFLLHFVKESKQDESGMPNNRFLAERTGGTYSTLKVQPAELEDSGVYFCASSQGTGATTDTQYFGPGTRLTVL.

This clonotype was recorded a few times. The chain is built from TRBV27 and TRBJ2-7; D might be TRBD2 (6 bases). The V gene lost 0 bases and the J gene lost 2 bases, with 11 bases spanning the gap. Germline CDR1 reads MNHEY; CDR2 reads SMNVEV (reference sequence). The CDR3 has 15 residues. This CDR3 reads CASSLSTGVAYEQYF. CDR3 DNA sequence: TGTGCCAGCAGTTTATCGACGGGGGTGGCCTACGAGCAGTACTTC.

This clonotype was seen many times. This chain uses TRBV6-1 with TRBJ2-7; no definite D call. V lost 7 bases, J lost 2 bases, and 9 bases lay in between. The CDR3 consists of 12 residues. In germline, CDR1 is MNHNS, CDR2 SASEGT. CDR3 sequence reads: CASKENTYEQYF. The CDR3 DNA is TGTGCCAGCAAGGAGAACACCTACGAGCAGTACTTC.

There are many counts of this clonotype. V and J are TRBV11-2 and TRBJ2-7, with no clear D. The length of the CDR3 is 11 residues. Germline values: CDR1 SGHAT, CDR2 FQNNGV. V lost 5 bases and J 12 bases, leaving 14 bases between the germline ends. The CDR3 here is CASSQSGYLYF. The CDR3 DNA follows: TGTGCCAGCAGCCAAAGTGGCTATCTGTACTTC.

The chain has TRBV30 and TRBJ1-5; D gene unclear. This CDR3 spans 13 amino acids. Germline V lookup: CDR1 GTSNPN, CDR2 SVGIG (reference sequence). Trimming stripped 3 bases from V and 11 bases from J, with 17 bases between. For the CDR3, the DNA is TGTGCCTGGAGGACCGAAACTGGTTTGACCCAGCATTTT. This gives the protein CAWRTETGLTQHF.